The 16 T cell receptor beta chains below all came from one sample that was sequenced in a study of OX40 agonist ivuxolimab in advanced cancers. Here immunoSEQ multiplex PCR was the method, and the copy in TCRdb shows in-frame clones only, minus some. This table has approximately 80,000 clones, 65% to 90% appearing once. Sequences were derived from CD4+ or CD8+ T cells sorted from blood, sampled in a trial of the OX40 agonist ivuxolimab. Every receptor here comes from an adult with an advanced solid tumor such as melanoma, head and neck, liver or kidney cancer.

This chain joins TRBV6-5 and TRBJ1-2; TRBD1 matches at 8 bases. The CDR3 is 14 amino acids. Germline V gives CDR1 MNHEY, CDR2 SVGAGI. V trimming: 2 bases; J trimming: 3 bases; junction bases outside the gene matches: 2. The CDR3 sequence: CASSYDRGYYGYTF. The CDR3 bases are TGTGCCAGCAGTTACGACAGGGGTTACTATGGCTACACCTTC.

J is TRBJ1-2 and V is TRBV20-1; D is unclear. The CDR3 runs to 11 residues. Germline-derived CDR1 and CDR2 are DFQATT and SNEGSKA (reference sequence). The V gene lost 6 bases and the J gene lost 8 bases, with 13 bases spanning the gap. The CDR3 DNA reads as TGCAGTGCCTCGCGGGAGGGAGGCTACACCTTC. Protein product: CSASREGGYTF.

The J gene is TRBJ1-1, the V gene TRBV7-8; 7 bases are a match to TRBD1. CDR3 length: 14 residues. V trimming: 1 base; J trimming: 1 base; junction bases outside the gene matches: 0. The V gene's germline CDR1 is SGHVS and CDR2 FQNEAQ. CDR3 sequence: CASSLGDRNTEAFF. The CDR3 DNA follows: TGTGCCAGCAGCTTAGGGGACAGGAACACTGAAGCTTTCTTT.

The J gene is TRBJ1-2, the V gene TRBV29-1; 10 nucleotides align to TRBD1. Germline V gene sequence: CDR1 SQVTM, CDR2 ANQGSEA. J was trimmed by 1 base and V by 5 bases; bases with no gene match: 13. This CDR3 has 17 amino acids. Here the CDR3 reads CSVRGRRGTGDNYGYTF. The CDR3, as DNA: TGCAGCGTTCGGGGCCGGAGAGGGACAGGGGATAACTATGGCTACACCTTC.

The CDR3 DNA reads TGTGCCAGCAGCTTAGTGACAGCAACTAATGAAAAACTGTTTTTT. Protein sequence: CASSLVTATNEKLFF. This chain uses TRBV7-9 with TRBJ1-4, with TRBD1 as a possible D gene (5 bases). Trimming took off 1 base at V and 0 bases at J, with 6 bases between the two ends. Germline V CDR1 and CDR2: SEHNR, FQNEAQ (reference sequence). This CDR3 has 15 residues. The full variable domain, rest sourced from reference TRBV7-9 and TRBJ1-4, is DTGVSQNPRHKITKRGQNVTFRCDPISEHNRLYWYRQTLGQGPEFLTYFQNEAQLEKSRLLSDRFSAERPKGSFSTLEIQRTEQGDSAMYLCASSLVTATNEKLFFGSGTQLSVL.

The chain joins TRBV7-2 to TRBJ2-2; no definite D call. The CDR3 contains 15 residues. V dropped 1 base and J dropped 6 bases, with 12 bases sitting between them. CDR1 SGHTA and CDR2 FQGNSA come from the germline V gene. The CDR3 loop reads CASSLVGARAGELFF. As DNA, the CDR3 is TGTGCCAGCAGCTTAGTGGGCGCCAGAGCCGGGGAGCTGTTTTTT.

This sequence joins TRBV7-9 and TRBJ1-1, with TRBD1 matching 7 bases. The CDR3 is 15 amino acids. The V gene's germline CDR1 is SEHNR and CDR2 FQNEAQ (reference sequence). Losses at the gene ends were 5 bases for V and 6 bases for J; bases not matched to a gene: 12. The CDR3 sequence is CASSQATGLVAEAFF. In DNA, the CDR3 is TGTGCCAGCAGCCAAGCGACAGGGTTGGTCGCTGAAGCTTTCTTT. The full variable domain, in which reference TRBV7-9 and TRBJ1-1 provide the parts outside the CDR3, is DTGVSQNPRHKITKRGQNVTFRCDPISEHNRLYWYRQTLGQGPEFLTYFQNEAQLEKSRLLSDRFSAERPKGSFSTLEIQRTEQGDSAMYLCASSQATGLVAEAFFGQGTRLTVV.

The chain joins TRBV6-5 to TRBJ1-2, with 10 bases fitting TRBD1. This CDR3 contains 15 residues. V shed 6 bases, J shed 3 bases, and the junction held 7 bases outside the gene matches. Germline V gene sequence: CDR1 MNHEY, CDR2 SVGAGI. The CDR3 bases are TGTGCCAGCAGCTCGACAGGGGGCGAAGACTATGGCTACACCTTC. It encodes CASSSTGGEDYGYTF.

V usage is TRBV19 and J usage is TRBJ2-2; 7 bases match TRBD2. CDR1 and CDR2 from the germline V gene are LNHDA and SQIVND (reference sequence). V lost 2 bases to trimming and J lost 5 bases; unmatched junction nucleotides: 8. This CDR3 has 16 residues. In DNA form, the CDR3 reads TGTGCCAGTAGTATATTCCGGGGGGTTGGAACCGGGGAGCTGTTTTTT. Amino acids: CASSIFRGVGTGELFF.

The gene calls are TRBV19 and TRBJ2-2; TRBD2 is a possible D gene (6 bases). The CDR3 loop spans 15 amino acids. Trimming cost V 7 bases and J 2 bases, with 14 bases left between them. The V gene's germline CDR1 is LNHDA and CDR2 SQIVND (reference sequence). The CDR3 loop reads CASIRGAGNTGELFF. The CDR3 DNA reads TGTGCCAGTATCCGAGGGGCGGGAAACACCGGGGAGCTGTTTTTT.

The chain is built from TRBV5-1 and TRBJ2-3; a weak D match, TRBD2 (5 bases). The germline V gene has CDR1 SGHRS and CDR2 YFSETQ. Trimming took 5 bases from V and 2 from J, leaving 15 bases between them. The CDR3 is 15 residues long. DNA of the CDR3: TGCGCCAGCAGTTGGCAGGACTTTTCCACAGATACGCAGTATTTT. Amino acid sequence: CASSWQDFSTDTQYF.

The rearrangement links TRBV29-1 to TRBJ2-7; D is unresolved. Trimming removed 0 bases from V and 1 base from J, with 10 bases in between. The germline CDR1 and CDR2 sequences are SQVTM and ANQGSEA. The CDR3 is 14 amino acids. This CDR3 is CSVEESGRSYEQYF. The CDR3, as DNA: TGCAGCGTTGAAGAGTCAGGCCGATCCTACGAGCAGTACTTC.

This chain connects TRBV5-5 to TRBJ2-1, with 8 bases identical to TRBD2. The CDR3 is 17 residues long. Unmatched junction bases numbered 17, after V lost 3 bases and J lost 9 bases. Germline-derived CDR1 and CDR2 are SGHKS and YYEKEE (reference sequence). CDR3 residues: CASSSCTPGLALCEQFF. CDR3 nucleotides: TGTGCCAGCAGCTCTTGCACACCCGGACTAGCATTGTGTGAGCAGTTCTTC. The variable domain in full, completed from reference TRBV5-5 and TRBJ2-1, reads DAGVTQSPTHLIKTRGQQVTLRCSPISGHKSVSWYQQVLGQGPQFIFQYYEKEERGRGNFPDRFSARQFPNYSSELNVNALLLGDSALYLCASSSCTPGLALCEQFFGPGTRLTVL.

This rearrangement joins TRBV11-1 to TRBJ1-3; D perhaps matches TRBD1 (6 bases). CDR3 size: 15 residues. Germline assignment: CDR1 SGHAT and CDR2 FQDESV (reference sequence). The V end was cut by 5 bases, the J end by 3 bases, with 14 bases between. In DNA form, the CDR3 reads TGTGCCAGCAGCCAACAACAGGGATATGGAAACACCATATATTTT. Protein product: CASSQQQGYGNTIYF.

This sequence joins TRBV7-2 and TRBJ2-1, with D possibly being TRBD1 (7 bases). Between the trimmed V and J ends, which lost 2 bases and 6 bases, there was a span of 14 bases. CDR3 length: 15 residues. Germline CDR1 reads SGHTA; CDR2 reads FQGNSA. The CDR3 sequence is CASSLLGQGGNEQFF. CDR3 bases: TGTGCCAGCAGCTTACTCGGGCAGGGGGGCAATGAGCAGTTCTTC.

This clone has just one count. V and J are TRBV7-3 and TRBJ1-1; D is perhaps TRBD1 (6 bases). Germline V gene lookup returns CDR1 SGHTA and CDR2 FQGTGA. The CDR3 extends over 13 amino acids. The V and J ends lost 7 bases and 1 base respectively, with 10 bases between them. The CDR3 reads CASKQGANTEAFF. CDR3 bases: TGTGCCAGCAAACAGGGAGCGAACACTGAAGCTTTCTTT.